This entry lists 27 T cell receptor beta chains sequenced from one sample in a study of T cell repertoires in cytomegalovirus infection (dated by TCRdb to about 2019). Sequencing relied on an Illumina HiSeq 1500. TCRdb ran its own pipeline on the public reads, namely fastp trimming at Q25 and MiXCR clone calling, and kept in-frame beta chains. Rows are unified per CDR3 protein, each entry keeping the most common DNA and genes. Across this sample there are about 150,000 distinct CDR3 sequences, with roughly a quarter seen only once. Around 9.9% of the sample is held by the ten biggest clonotypes. Sequenced: PBMCs. The receptors derive from a human donor in good health (CMV status not recorded). Some clones in this sample may be carry-over from other donors' samples.

The chain recombines TRBV19 with TRBJ2-2; 8 positions agree with TRBD1. The trim removed 4 bases at V and 0 bases at J, leaving 4 bases unmatched. The germline V gene encodes CDR1 LNHDA and CDR2 SQIVND (reference sequence). The CDR3 is made up of 16 amino acids. In nucleotides, the CDR3 is TGTGCCAGTAGTACATGGACAGGGTCGAACACCGGGGAGCTGTTTTTT. Translating it yields CASSTWTGSNTGELFF.

This clonotype was picked up a small number of times. The chain recombines TRBV6-2 or TRBV6-3 with TRBJ1-2; the D is unclear. V was clipped by 2 bases and J by 5 bases, with 12 bases between them. This CDR3 spans 14 amino acids. The germline V gene has CDR1 MNHEY and CDR2 SVGEGT. This CDR3 is CASSYLPETYGYTF. CDR3 sequence (DNA): TGTGCCAGCAGTTACCTCCCGGAGACATATGGCTACACCTTC.

This clonotype appeared many times. The junction shows a germline mismatch at one end, possibly a read error. The CDR3 is CASSLALFYEQYF. The CDR3 DNA is TGTGCCAGCAGCCTAGCGCTATTCTACGAGCAGTACTTC. The chain has TRBV7-2 and TRBJ2-7; tentatively, D is TRBD2 (6 bases). CDR3 length equals 13 residues. Germline CDR1 reads SGHTA; CDR2 reads FQGNSA.

The chain is built from TRBV12-3 or TRBV12-4 and TRBJ1-5; 8 bases fit TRBD1. With V trimmed by 8 bases and J by 2 bases, 5 bases remained unmatched. CDR3 length: 14 amino acids. CDR3 coding DNA: TGTGCCAGCCGACAGGGGCTCGGCAATCAGCCCCAGCATTTT. It yields the protein CASRQGLGNQPQHF.

This clonotype was counted ten times or more. The chain links TRBV11-2 to TRBJ1-2; TRBD1 aligns across 8 bases. The CDR3 contains 14 residues. CDR1 is SGHAT and CDR2 is FQNNGV in the germline V gene. J lost 4 bases, V lost 5 bases, and 6 bases had no gene match. CDR3 residues: CASSLDRDGYGYTF. The CDR3 DNA sequence: TGTGCCAGCAGCCTGGACAGGGATGGCTATGGCTACACCTTC.

This clonotype came up a few times. The gene calls are TRBV2 and TRBJ2-1; weak D call: TRBD1 (6 bases). V lost 4 bases and J 3 bases, leaving 13 bases between the germline ends. The CDR3 loop spans 15 amino acids. Germline CDR1 is SNHLY and CDR2 is FYNNEI. CDR3 loop: CASSARGQDYNEQFF. The DNA for the CDR3 is TGTGCCAGCAGTGCCAGGGGACAAGACTACAATGAGCAGTTCTTC.

A single count supports this clonotype. The chain couples TRBV27 to TRBJ2-1, with 10 nucleotides matching TRBD2. Germline V gene data show CDR1 as MNHEY and CDR2 as SMNVEV (reference sequence). CDR3 length: 13 residues. V shed 11 bases, J shed 10 bases, and the junction held 11 bases outside the gene matches. The CDR3 DNA reads TGTGCCGCGGGGACTAGCGTCCCAGGGGAGCAGTTCTTC. Residues: CAAGTSVPGEQFF.

The CDR3 region is CASSTGTSGRYNEQFF. CDR3 nucleotides: TGTGCCAGCAGCACCGGGACTAGCGGGAGGTACAATGAGCAGTTCTTC. The chain combines TRBV11-2 with TRBJ2-1; the match to TRBD2 covers 15 bases. Per germline, CDR1 SGHAT and CDR2 FQNNGV. The CDR3 consists of 16 residues. V shed 5 bases, J shed 4 bases, and the junction held 3 bases outside the gene matches.

The chain is built from TRBV28 and TRBJ1-2; TRBD1 matches 12 bases. Unmatched junction bases numbered 5, after V lost 5 bases and J lost 4 bases. Germline values: CDR1 MDHEN, CDR2 SYDVKM. The CDR3 covers 15 residues. The DNA of the CDR3 is TGTGCCAGCAGTGAGGGGGGACAGGGGGCCTATGGCTACACCTTC. Its translation: CASSEGGQGAYGYTF.

A few counts support this clonotype. CDR3 in DNA: TGTGCCAGCAGAACAGGGGTGCTCAATCAGCCCCAGCATTTT. It specifies CASRTGVLNQPQHF. The V and J genes are TRBV6-2 or TRBV6-3 and TRBJ1-5; 7 positions agree with TRBD1. Per germline, CDR1 MNHEY and CDR2 SVGEGT. This CDR3 has 14 residues. V shed 6 bases and J 3 bases; nucleotides not matched to a gene: 5.

The chain carries TRBV2 and TRBJ1-1; D ambiguous. Trimming cost V 6 bases and J 6 bases, with 17 bases left between them. The CDR3 extends over 14 amino acids. Per the germline V gene, CDR1 is SNHLY and CDR2 is FYNNEI. The CDR3 loop reads CASRGDIRAPEAFF. The CDR3 region has the DNA TGTGCCAGCAGAGGCGACATTCGGGCACCTGAAGCTTTCTTT.

The sample holds a few counts of this clonotype. The chain joins TRBV7-9 to TRBJ1-5, with 7 bases fitting TRBD1. CDR3 length: 19 amino acids. Germline CDR1 is SEHNR and CDR2 is FQNEAQ (reference sequence). V was clipped by 1 base and J by 3 bases; unmatched bases: 15. The CDR3 sequence: CASSLEGQLGGVNNQPQHF. DNA for the CDR3: TGTGCCAGCAGCTTAGAGGGACAGTTAGGAGGGGTAAACAATCAGCCCCAGCATTTT.

This clonotype has only a few counts. The DNA of the CDR3 is TGTGCCAGCAGCTTACACCCCTCCTACGAGCAGTACTTC. Its translation: CASSLHPSYEQYF. The chain carries TRBV7-2 and TRBJ2-7; D unresolved. Trimming removed 2 bases from V and 0 bases from J, with 5 bases in between. Germline V gene sequence: CDR1 SGHTA, CDR2 FQGNSA. This CDR3 is built from 13 residues.

The sample holds many counts of this clonotype. CDR3 loop: CASSLTSGVNTGELFF. The CDR3 DNA reads as TGTGCCAGCAGTTTAACGTCAGGGGTAAACACCGGGGAGCTGTTTTTT. V is TRBV28 and J is TRBJ2-2; possible D gene TRBD1, 6 bases. V lost 2 bases and J lost 2, with 12 bases in between. Germline values: CDR1 MDHEN, CDR2 SYDVKM. The CDR3 has 16 amino acids.

This clonotype was found many times. The rearrangement joins TRBV7-9 to TRBJ2-5; TRBD2 aligns across 7 bases. Germline values: CDR1 SEHNR, CDR2 FQNEAQ (reference sequence). The CDR3 is made up of 14 amino acids. V gave up 5 bases and J gave up 3 bases; unmatched junction bases: 6. The CDR3 DNA follows: TGTGCCAGCAGCCCCGGGACTAACGAAGAGACCCAGTACTTC. Translating it yields CASSPGTNEETQYF.

The chain carries TRBV19 and TRBJ1-5; D is unresolved. The V and J ends lost 5 bases and 0 bases respectively, with 17 bases between them. CDR1 is LNHDA and CDR2 is SQIVND in the germline V gene (reference sequence). This CDR3 has 17 amino acids. DNA for the CDR3: TGTGCCAGTAGTCTCCTTACCCCCACAGATAGCAATCAGCCCCAGCATTTT. It yields the protein CASSLLTPTDSNQPQHF.

The chain combines TRBV9 with TRBJ2-5; TRBD2 might be the D (6 bases). V was trimmed by 3 bases and J by 4 bases, leaving 22 bases between them. Germline V gene sequence: CDR1 SGDLS, CDR2 YYNGEE. This CDR3 has 17 amino acids. The CDR3 protein is CASSERPTGYGGETQYF. CDR3 DNA sequence: TGTGCCAGCAGCGAGCGGCCCACAGGATACGGGGGAGAGACCCAGTACTTC.

This chain uses TRBV7-2 with TRBJ2-5; D possibly corresponds to TRBD1 (6 bases). The V gene lost 2 bases and the J gene lost 5 bases, with 12 bases spanning the gap. This CDR3 is 14 amino acids long. CDR1 and CDR2 (germline): SGHTA, FQGNSA. CDR3 sequence (DNA): TGTGCCAGCAGCTTAACTGGGGGCGCGGAGACCCAGTACTTC. Translating it yields CASSLTGGAETQYF.

This clonotype was recorded at least ten times. This chain connects TRBV11-2 to TRBJ2-7; D ambiguous. Germline V lookup: CDR1 SGHAT, CDR2 FQNNGV. The V end was cut by 2 bases, the J end by 7 bases, with 12 bases between. The CDR3 loop spans 13 amino acids. The CDR3 region is CASSLPRSREQYF. CDR3 sequence (DNA): TGTGCCAGCAGCTTACCCCGTTCGAGGGAGCAGTACTTC.

The sample holds many counts of this clonotype. The chain couples TRBV7-2 to TRBJ2-5; TRBD2 matches 9 bases. V lost 2 bases to trimming and J lost 5 bases; unmatched junction nucleotides: 9. The germline V gene has CDR1 SGHTA and CDR2 FQGNSA. The CDR3 has 16 residues. CDR3 nucleotides: TGTGCCAGCAGCTTAATAGGCGGGGGGGTGGGGGAGACCCAGTACTTC. It specifies CASSLIGGGVGETQYF.

This clonotype occurred a few times. The chain recombines TRBV28 with TRBJ1-6; possibly TRBD1 for D (5 bases). Germline values: CDR1 MDHEN, CDR2 SYDVKM. V was pared by 2 bases and J by 10 bases, with 12 bases between. The CDR3 runs to 14 residues. CDR3 sequence: CASSLGGIYSPLHF. For the CDR3, the DNA is TGTGCCAGCAGTTTAGGGGGGATCTACTCACCCCTCCACTTT.

The sample holds a few counts of this clonotype. CDR3 nucleotide sequence: TGCAGCGTTCGGACCGACCCGAGAAGCAATCAGCCCCAGCATTTT. This encodes CSVRTDPRSNQPQHF. This rearrangement joins TRBV29-1 to TRBJ1-5; D remains unclear. Trimming took off 5 bases at V and 1 base at J, with 15 bases between the two ends. CDR1 SQVTM and CDR2 ANQGSEA come from the germline V gene. The CDR3 has 15 amino acids.

To note about this clonotype: The missing conserved phenylalanine or tryptophan at the end of this CDR3 makes a read error likely. Here the CDR3 reads CASSPRVPDEQFS. The DNA of the CDR3 is TGTGCCAGCAGTCCCCGGGTCCCGGATGAGCAGTTCTCA. The V and J genes are TRBV12-3 or TRBV12-4 and TRBJ2-1; no firm D call. The V and J ends lost 5 bases and 8 bases respectively, with 13 bases between them. The CDR3 has 13 amino acids.

V is TRBV19 and J is TRBJ2-1; 8 bases are shared with TRBD1. Trimming removed 6 bases from V and 7 bases from J; junction bases left unmatched: 14. The CDR3 totals 16 residues. Germline CDR1 LNHDA, CDR2 SQIVND (reference sequence). CDR3 bases: TGTGCCAGTAGCGTTTTGCAGGGGGCGCGGGTGAATGAGCAGTTCTTC. This translates into CASSVLQGARVNEQFF.

DNA for the CDR3: TGCAGCGTTGAAGATCAGGGAAATAGAAGCTATGGCTACACCTTC. It is translated as CSVEDQGNRSYGYTF. The chain combines TRBV29-1 with TRBJ1-2, with D maybe TRBD1 (5 bases). Germline V gives CDR1 SQVTM, CDR2 ANQGSEA. Trimming shortened V by 0 bases and J by 4 bases, and 15 bases separated the two germline ends. CDR3 size: 15 residues.

The chain couples TRBV3-1 to TRBJ1-6, with D possibly being TRBD1 (6 bases). The germline CDR1 and CDR2 sequences are LGHDT and YNNKEL (reference sequence). The V end was cut by 1 base, the J end by 9 bases, with 13 bases between. CDR3 length: 15 residues. The CDR3 protein is CASSQVTGSGSPLHF. DNA of the CDR3: TGTGCCAGCAGCCAAGTGACAGGCTCGGGTTCACCCCTCCACTTT.

This CDR3 is CASSLDRGQGQPQHF. In DNA form, the CDR3 reads TGTGCCAGCAGCCTTGACAGGGGGCAAGGTCAGCCCCAGCATTTT. V is TRBV11-2 and J is TRBJ1-5, with 10 bases that match TRBD1. The CDR3 extends over 15 amino acids. Germline V CDR1 and CDR2: SGHAT, FQNNGV. J was trimmed by 6 bases and V by 5 bases; bases with no gene match: 7.